This entry lists 30 T cell receptor beta chains sequenced from one sample in a study of siplizumab effects on memory and regulatory T cells. These receptors' targets are unknown. Coculturing was carried out on the mixed lymphocyte reaction cells. It lasted 5 to 7 days and was done at 37°C. Sequenced by immunoSEQ multiplex PCR; TCRdb stores in-frame clones only, minus some. The sample lists more than 6,500 clones; roughly 36% were seen once. The sample was CFSE-low (dividing) CD8+ T cells sorted from an allogeneic mixed lymphocyte reaction. These receptors all stem from a human donor in good health; the cells came from an allogeneic mixed lymphocyte reaction.

This clone came up a few times. J is TRBJ2-7 and V is TRBV2, with D maybe TRBD1 (6 bases). V was pared by 7 bases and J by 4 bases, with 14 bases between. The CDR3 sequence is 13 residues long. Germline values: CDR1 SNHLY, CDR2 FYNNEI. CDR3 region: CASNIPGAYEQYF. The CDR3 DNA sequence: TGTGCCAGCAACATTCCAGGGGCGTACGAGCAGTACTTC.

This clone is termed medium-sized. The V gene is TRBV2, the J gene TRBJ2-1; the D gene could be TRBD1 or TRBD2 (6 bases each). Germline V gene lookup returns CDR1 SNHLY and CDR2 FYNNEI. CDR3 length: 15 amino acids. The V gene lost 10 bases and the J gene lost 0 bases, with 16 bases spanning the gap. CDR3 DNA sequence: TGTGCCACCAAACAAGGGGGGCGCTCCTACAATGAGCAGTTCTTC. Protein product: CATKQGGRSYNEQFF.

The J gene is TRBJ2-7, the V gene TRBV5-4, with D possibly TRBD1 on 5 matching bases. The CDR3 has 13 amino acids. Trimming took off 4 bases at V and 4 bases at J, with 12 bases between the two ends. Germline CDR1 reads SGHNT; CDR2 reads YYREEE (reference sequence). The CDR3 is CASSLGADYEQYF. CDR3 nucleotide sequence: TGTGCCAGCAGCCTAGGGGCAGATTACGAGCAGTACTTC.

Only a few counts were recorded for this clone. The chain is built from TRBV7-9 and TRBJ2-1, with 7 bases identical to TRBD2. V shed 1 base, J shed 0 bases, and the junction held 6 bases outside the gene matches. The CDR3 sequence is 17 residues long. Looked up from germline, CDR1 is SEHNR and CDR2 is FQNEAQ (reference sequence). The DNA of the CDR3 is TGTGCCAGCAGCTTAGGCCTAGCGGTCGTCTCCTACAATGAGCAGTTCTTC. It specifies CASSLGLAVVSYNEQFF.

This clone was seen a few times. The rearrangement links TRBV13 to TRBJ2-1; perhaps D is TRBD1 or TRBD2 (5 bases each). V lost 1 base and J 3 bases, leaving 13 bases between the germline ends. This CDR3 region has 16 residues. The germline V gene encodes CDR1 PRHDT and CDR2 FYEKMQ (reference sequence). DNA of the CDR3: TGTGCCAGCAGCTTAGAGTCCGGGACCTTCTACAATGAGCAGTTCTTC. Translating gives CASSLESGTFYNEQFF.

This clone is labeled medium-sized. CDR3 amino acids: CASSLRGTGVPEQFF. In nucleotides, the CDR3 is TGTGCCAGCAGCTTAAGAGGGACAGGGGTTCCTGAGCAGTTCTTC. This chain connects TRBV11-3 to TRBJ2-1; 10 positions match TRBD1. V trimming: 2 bases; J trimming: 9 bases; junction bases outside the gene matches: 7. The CDR3 contains 15 residues. Germline CDR1 and CDR2: SGHNT and YENEEA.

The chain is built from TRBV27 and TRBJ2-1; the D is unclear. Germline assignment: CDR1 MNHEY and CDR2 SMNVEV (reference sequence). The CDR3 totals 14 residues. V lost 3 bases and J lost 3, with 9 bases in between. The CDR3 DNA is TGTGCCAGCAGTTTCGAGCAGTTCTACAATGAGCAGTTCTTC. Translated, it gives CASSFEQFYNEQFF.

By its share, this clone is medium-sized. This rearrangement joins TRBV5-6 to TRBJ2-7; either TRBD1 or TRBD2 may fit D (6 bases each). V shed 4 bases and J shed 9 bases, with 23 bases lying between them. Germline CDR1 and CDR2: SGHDT and YYEEEE. There are 15 residues in the CDR3. The CDR3 nucleotides read TGTGCCAGCAGCGGGCCGGGATCGGGGGCCGGTGGGCAGTACTTC. Residues: CASSGPGSGAGGQYF.

This clone has only a few counts. The gene calls are TRBV27 and TRBJ2-7, with D perhaps TRBD1 or TRBD2 (7 bases each). The CDR3 is 16 amino acids. V dropped 2 bases and J dropped 5 bases, with 19 bases sitting between them. The V gene's germline CDR1 is MNHEY and CDR2 SMNVEV (reference sequence). The CDR3 nucleotides are TGTGCCAGCAGTTTAAGTCTGGGAGGGGGCCCCAACGAGCAGTACTTC. Protein product: CASSLSLGGGPNEQYF.

The gene calls are TRBV27 and TRBJ2-3; D not certain. This CDR3 spans 14 amino acids. Trimming took 0 bases from V and 0 from J, leaving 4 bases between them. Germline V gene lookup returns CDR1 MNHEY and CDR2 SMNVEV (reference sequence). Written as DNA, the CDR3 is TGTGCCAGCAGTTTATCTGGCAGCACAGATACGCAGTATTTT. Its protein product is CASSLSGSTDTQYF.

This chain joins TRBV28 and TRBJ2-2; no clear D. The CDR3 covers 15 residues. Germline-derived CDR1 and CDR2 are MDHEN and SYDVKM. V lost 5 bases to trimming and J lost 2 bases, with 12 bases between them. This chain's CDR3 is CASSNGYTNTGELFF. The CDR3 nucleotides read TGTGCCAGCAGTAATGGGTACACAAACACCGGGGAGCTGTTTTTT.

The V and J genes are TRBV11-3 and TRBJ2-1; 10 bases line up with TRBD2. Trimming cost V 5 bases and J 4 bases; bases outside gene matches: 5. The V gene's germline CDR1 is SGHNT and CDR2 YENEEA. The CDR3 is made up of 15 amino acids. The CDR3 spells CASSLTSGTYNEQFF. CDR3 DNA sequence: TGTGCCAGCAGCCTTACTAGCGGGACATACAATGAGCAGTTCTTC.

By sample share, this clone is medium-sized. The chain employs TRBV7-9 and TRBJ2-7, with D perhaps TRBD2 (5 bases). The CDR3 is 14 residues long. The germline CDR1 and CDR2 sequences are SEHNR and FQNEAQ (reference sequence). Deletions cut 8 bases from V and 2 bases from J, with 16 bases between. CDR3 sequence reads: CASLELVPPYEQYF. As DNA, the CDR3 is TGTGCCAGCCTTGAACTAGTTCCTCCCTACGAGCAGTACTTC. The whole variable domain, remainder taken from reference TRBV7-9 and TRBJ2-7, is DTGVSQNPRHKITKRGQNVTFRCDPISEHNRLYWYRQTLGQGPEFLTYFQNEAQLEKSRLLSDRFSAERPKGSFSTLEIQRTEQGDSAMYLCASLELVPPYEQYFGPGTRLTVT.

Details on this clone: Other DNA sequences in the sample encode the same CDR3. The rearrangement uses TRBV7-3 and TRBJ1-1; unclear D gene. Between the trimmed V and J ends, which lost 3 bases and 7 bases, there was a span of 12 bases. The CDR3 sequence is 13 residues long. The germline CDR1 and CDR2 sequences are SGHTA and FQGTGA. The DNA for the CDR3 is TGTGCCAGCAGCTTGGGCTTAGGATATGAAGCTTTCTTT. It encodes CASSLGLGYEAFF. The full variable domain, rest sourced from reference TRBV7-3 and TRBJ1-1, is GAGVSQTPSNKVTEKGKYVELRCDPISGHTALYWYRQSLGQGPEFLIYFQGTGAADDSGLPNDRFFAVRPEGSVSTLKIQRTERGDSAVYLCASSLGLGYEAFFGQGTRLTVV.

V usage is TRBV7-6 and J usage is TRBJ2-3, with D uncertain. V lost 5 bases and J 6 bases, leaving 9 bases between the germline ends. This CDR3 comprises 12 residues. Germline V gene data show CDR1 as SGHVS and CDR2 as FNYEAQ. The CDR3 spells CASSSSLDTQYF. The CDR3 nucleotides read TGTGCCAGCAGCAGTAGTTTGGATACGCAGTATTTT.

In this sample, this clone turned up a few times. J is TRBJ2-6 and V is TRBV25-1; D not certain. V lost 7 bases to trimming and J lost 1 base, with 5 bases between them. Germline values: CDR1 MGHDK, CDR2 SYGVNS. The CDR3 totals 13 residues. CDR3 DNA sequence: TGTGCCAGCACCCCTTCTGGGGCCAACGTCCTGACTTTC. It specifies CASTPSGANVLTF. The variable domain in full, completed from reference TRBV25-1 and TRBJ2-6, reads EADIYQTPRYLVIGTGKKITLECSQTMGHDKMYWYQQDPGMELHLIHYSYGVNSTEKGDLSSESTVSRIRTEHFPLTLESARPSHTSQYLCASTPSGANVLTFGAGSRLTVL.

Points on this clone: Other DNA variants within this sample encode the same CDR3. The chain employs TRBV11-2 and TRBJ2-7; D ambiguous. In germline, CDR1 is SGHAT, CDR2 FQNNGV. Trimming left V 3 bases short and J 2 bases short, with 8 bases between. The CDR3 loop spans 13 amino acids. The CDR3 region has the DNA TGTGCCAGCAGCTTTGGTACAGCCTACGAGCAGTACTTC. Its protein is CASSFGTAYEQYF. Based on the CDR3 plus reference TRBV11-2 and TRBJ2-7, the full variable domain is EAGVAQSPRYKIIEKRQSVAFWCNPISGHATLYWYQQILGQGPKLLIQFQNNGVVDDSQLPKDRFSAERLKGVDSTLKIQPAKLEDSAVYLCASSFGTAYEQYFGPGTRLTVT.

The J gene is TRBJ2-7, the V gene TRBV28, with TRBD2 identical over 8 bases. This CDR3 has 14 residues. Germline-derived CDR1 and CDR2 are MDHEN and SYDVKM. Germline trimming cut 4 bases from V and 0 bases from J; bases unmatched to any gene: 2. Written as DNA, the CDR3 is TGTGCCAGCAGTTCAGCGGGAGACTCCTACGAGCAGTACTTC. Translating gives CASSSAGDSYEQYF.

By sample share, this clone is medium-sized. The chain combines TRBV29-1 with TRBJ2-7; the D is unclear. The CDR3 is made up of 11 amino acids. V dropped 7 bases and J dropped 0 bases, with 7 bases sitting between them. Germline V gene data show CDR1 as SQVTM and CDR2 as ANQGSEA. The CDR3 spells CSGTDSYEQYF. CDR3 nucleotides: TGCAGCGGAACAGACTCCTACGAGCAGTACTTC.

In its sample, this clone is medium-sized. The chain joins TRBV7-6 to TRBJ2-1; no clear D. The CDR3 contains 15 residues. V was trimmed by 4 bases and J by 2 bases, leaving 12 bases between them. CDR1 and CDR2 (germline): SGHVS, FNYEAQ. CDR3 DNA: TGTGCCAGCAGCTCGTCGGTGGGCCCCTACAATGAGCAGTTCTTC. It yields the protein CASSSSVGPYNEQFF. The full variable domain, its missing parts supplied by reference TRBV7-6 and TRBJ2-1, is GAGVSQSPRYKVTKRGQDVALRCDPISGHVSLYWYRQALGQGPEFLTYFNYEAQQDKSGLPNDRFSAERPEGSISTLTIQRTEQRDSAMYRCASSSSVGPYNEQFFGPGTRLTVL.

The chain links TRBV15 to TRBJ2-7, with D possibly matching TRBD2 (5 bases). The CDR3 runs 16 residues. Germline V gene lookup returns CDR1 LNHNV and CDR2 YYDKDF (reference sequence). The ends were cut back, 0 bases at V and 6 bases at J, with 18 bases in the middle. CDR3 coding DNA: TGTGCCACCAGCAGAGATATGGGGAGTGGTATTTCCGAGCAGTACTTC. Translation: CATSRDMGSGISEQYF.

This clone is classed as medium-sized (0.01 to 0.1%). The genes are TRBV7-9 and TRBJ2-1, with D possibly called TRBD1 or TRBD2 (5 bases each). Germline V lookup: CDR1 SEHNR, CDR2 FQNEAQ (reference sequence). This CDR3 is 14 amino acids long. Trimming took off 4 bases at V and 7 bases at J, with 14 bases between the two ends. CDR3 loop: CASSYTGASNEQFF. The CDR3 region has the DNA TGTGCCAGCAGCTATACCGGGGCTTCAAATGAGCAGTTCTTC.

This chain connects TRBV29-1 to TRBJ2-7; 7 bases map to TRBD1. CDR1 is SQVTM and CDR2 is ANQGSEA in the germline V gene. The CDR3 consists of 15 residues. With 5 bases clipped from V and 2 bases from J, the junction kept 12 bases outside the gene matches. The CDR3 here is CSVFSPGTAAYEQYF. DNA of the CDR3: TGCAGCGTTTTTTCTCCCGGGACAGCAGCCTACGAGCAGTACTTC.

The J gene is TRBJ2-5, the V gene TRBV28, with 7 bases matching TRBD2. The germline V gene has CDR1 MDHEN and CDR2 SYDVKM. This CDR3 comprises 13 residues. Trimming cost V 6 bases and J 3 bases; bases outside gene matches: 4. In DNA, the CDR3 is TGTGCCAGCAGATTGGCGGGGGAAGAGACCCAGTACTTC. Its protein is CASRLAGEETQYF.

The J gene is TRBJ2-3, the V gene TRBV5-8, with 11 bases identical to TRBD2. This CDR3 region has 17 residues. Germline V gives CDR1 SGHTS, CDR2 YDEGEE. J lost 2 bases, V lost 4 bases, and 9 bases had no gene match. CDR3 in amino acids: CASSRSLAGGDTDTQYF. CDR3 DNA sequence: TGTGCCAGCAGCCGCTCCTTAGCGGGGGGGGACACAGATACGCAGTATTTT.

By proportion, this clone is medium-sized. This chain connects TRBV27 to TRBJ2-7, with D hard to call. This CDR3 contains 15 residues. Deletions cut 6 bases from V and 2 bases from J, with 17 bases between. CDR1 and CDR2 from the germline V gene are MNHEY and SMNVEV (reference sequence). The CDR3 DNA follows: TGTGCCAGCAGCCTCGAGGTGGGAAGGACCTACGAGCAGTACTTC. Translating gives CASSLEVGRTYEQYF.

Sample share makes this clone medium-sized (0.01 to 0.1%). The J gene is TRBJ1-5, the V gene TRBV2; no clear D. The V end was cut by 7 bases, the J end by 6 bases, with 16 bases between. CDR3 length: 14 amino acids. In germline, CDR1 is SNHLY, CDR2 FYNNEI. The CDR3 region has the DNA TGTGCCAGCAAGGTCACAGCTCCGTCTCAGCCCCAGCATTTT. It codes for CASKVTAPSQPQHF.

In this sample, this clone turned up once. The genes are TRBV5-8 and TRBJ1-2; D not certain. Germline V gene lookup returns CDR1 SGHTS and CDR2 YDEGEE. The CDR3 is 12 residues long. The V and J ends lost 0 bases and 12 bases respectively, with 12 bases between them. The CDR3 nucleotides read TGTGCCAGCAGCTTGGGTGTAAACTTCGACACCTTC. Its translation is CASSLGVNFDTF.

This clone is judged medium-sized. This sequence joins TRBV7-9 and TRBJ1-1; D perhaps matches TRBD1 (5 bases). Germline CDR1 reads SEHNR; CDR2 reads FQNEAQ (reference sequence). The CDR3 extends over 13 amino acids. Deletions cut 8 bases from V and 6 bases from J, with 16 bases between. CDR3 loop: CASRDGGWAEAFF. The CDR3 DNA sequence: TGTGCCAGCCGGGACGGAGGATGGGCTGAAGCTTTCTTT.

The rearrangement links TRBV6-5 to TRBJ2-1, with 9 bases that match TRBD1. Per the germline V gene, CDR1 is MNHEY and CDR2 is SVGAGI. This CDR3 has 14 residues. After removal of 6 bases from V and 6 bases from J, the junction contained 6 bases not matched to a gene. DNA of the CDR3: TGTGCCAGCAGCCCGGGGACAGGGAGCAATGAGCAGTTCTTC. Amino acid sequence: CASSPGTGSNEQFF.